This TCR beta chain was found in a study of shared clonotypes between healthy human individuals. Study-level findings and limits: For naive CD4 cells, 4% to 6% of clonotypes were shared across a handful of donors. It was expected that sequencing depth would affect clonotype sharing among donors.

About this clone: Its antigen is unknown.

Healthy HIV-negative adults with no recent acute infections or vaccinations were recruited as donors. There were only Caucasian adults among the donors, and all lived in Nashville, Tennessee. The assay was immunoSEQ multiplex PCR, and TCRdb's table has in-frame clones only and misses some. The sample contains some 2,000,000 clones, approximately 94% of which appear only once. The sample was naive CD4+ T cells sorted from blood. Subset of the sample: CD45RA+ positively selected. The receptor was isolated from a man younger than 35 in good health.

As DNA, the CDR3 is TGCGCCAGCAGCCCTCAACAGGGATTCTCTGGAAACACCATATATTTT. It specifies CASSPQQGFSGNTIYF. J is TRBJ1-3 and V is TRBV4-1, with D possibly TRBD1 on 6 matching bases. The CDR3 covers 16 residues. Germline V gives CDR1 MGHRA, CDR2 YSYEKL. V lost 4 bases to trimming and J lost 0 bases, with 13 bases between them.